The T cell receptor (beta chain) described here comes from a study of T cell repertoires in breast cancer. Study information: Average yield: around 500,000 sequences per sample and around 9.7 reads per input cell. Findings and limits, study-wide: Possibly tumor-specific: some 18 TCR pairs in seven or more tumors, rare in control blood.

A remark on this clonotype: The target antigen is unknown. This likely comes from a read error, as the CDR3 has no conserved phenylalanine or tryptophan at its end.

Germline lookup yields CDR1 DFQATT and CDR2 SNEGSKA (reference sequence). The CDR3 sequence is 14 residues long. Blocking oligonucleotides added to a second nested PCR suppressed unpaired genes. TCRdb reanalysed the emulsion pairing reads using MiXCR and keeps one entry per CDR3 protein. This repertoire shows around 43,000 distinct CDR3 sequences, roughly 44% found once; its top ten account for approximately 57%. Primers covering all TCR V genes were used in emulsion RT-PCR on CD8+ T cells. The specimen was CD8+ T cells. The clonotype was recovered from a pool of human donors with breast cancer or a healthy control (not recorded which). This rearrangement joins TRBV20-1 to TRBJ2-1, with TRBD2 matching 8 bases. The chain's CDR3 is CSTRNGRAYNEQFL. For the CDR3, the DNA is TGCAGTACTAGGAACGGGAGGGCCTACAATGAGCAGTTCCTC.